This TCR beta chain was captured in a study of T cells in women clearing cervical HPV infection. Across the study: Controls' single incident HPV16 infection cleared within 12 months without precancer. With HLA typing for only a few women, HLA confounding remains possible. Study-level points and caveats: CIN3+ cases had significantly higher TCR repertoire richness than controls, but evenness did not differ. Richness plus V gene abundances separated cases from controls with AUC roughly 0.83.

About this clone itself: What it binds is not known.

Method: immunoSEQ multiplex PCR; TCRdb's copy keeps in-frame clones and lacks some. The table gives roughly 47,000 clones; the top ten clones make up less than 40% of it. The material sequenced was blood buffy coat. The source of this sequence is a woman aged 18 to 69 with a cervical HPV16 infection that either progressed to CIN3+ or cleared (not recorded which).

CDR3 DNA (partial): TGTGCCATCAGTGAAGGACAGCGAGCTGGGGCCAACGTC. Its translation: CAISEGQRAGANV. The full-length CDR3 reads as CAISEGQRAGANVLTF. The genes are TRBV10-3 and TRBJ2-6; D perhaps matches TRBD1 (6 bases). Sequencing ends 3 residues short of the CDR3 end; the germline J gene provides the rest. Between the trimmed V and J ends, which lost 3 bases and 2 bases, there was a span of 11 bases. In germline, CDR1 is ENHRY, CDR2 SYGVKD. This CDR3 has 16 residues.